This T cell receptor (beta chain) emerged from a study of Graves' ophthalmopathy and Graves' hyperthyroidism. Study findings and constraints: Most expanded clonotypes from thyroid (those above 0.001 frequency) were also found in blood.

Scientists amplified the TCR beta CDR3 regions from RNA transcripts. The library came from an HTBI-primed first-round RT-PCR and a second-round multiplex PCR. From the multiplex PCR reads, TCRdb called clonotypes with MiXCR, one entry per CDR3 protein. The table shows about 600,000 distinct CDR3 sequences, with just under 40% occurring only once. Worth noting for this clonotype: Antigen: not known.

This clonotype was sampled from an adult man with Graves' hyperthyroidism. Input material: peripheral blood or thyroid tissue (not recorded which).

The CDR3 nucleotides read TGTGCCAGCAGCCAAGATCCCCGGGATGTGAACACTGAAGCTTTCTTT. As protein: CASSQDPRDVNTEAFF. The chain employs TRBV7-2 and TRBJ1-1; D is undetermined. The CDR3 is made up of 16 amino acids. The germline V and J ends were trimmed by 5 bases and 0 bases, with 16 bases remaining between them. Germline V CDR1 and CDR2: SGHTA, FQGNSA. Supplemented by reference TRBV7-2 and TRBJ1-1, the full variable domain reads GAGVSQSPSNKVTEKGKDVELRCDPISGHTALYWYRQSLGQGLEFLIYFQGNSAPDKSGLPSDRFSAERTGGSVSTLTIQRTQQEDSAVYLCASSQDPRDVNTEAFFGQGTRLTVV.